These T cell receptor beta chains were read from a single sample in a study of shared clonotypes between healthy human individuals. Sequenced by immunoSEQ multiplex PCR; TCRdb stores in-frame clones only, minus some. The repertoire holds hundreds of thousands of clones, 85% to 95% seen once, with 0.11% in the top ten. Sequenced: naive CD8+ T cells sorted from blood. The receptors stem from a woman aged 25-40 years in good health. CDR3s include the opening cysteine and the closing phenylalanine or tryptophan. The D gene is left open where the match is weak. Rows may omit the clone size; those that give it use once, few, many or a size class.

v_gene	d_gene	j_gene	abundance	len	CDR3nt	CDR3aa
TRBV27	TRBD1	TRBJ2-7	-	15	TGTGCCGTACGACCGTTGTGGACAGGGCGCTACGAGCAGTACTTC	CAVRPLWTGRYEQYF
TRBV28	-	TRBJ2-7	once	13	TGTGCCAGCAGTTTCTCAGAGGGGAACGAGCAGTACTTC	CASSFSEGNEQYF
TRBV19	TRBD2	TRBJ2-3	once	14	TGTGCCACCGGGGGGGGAGGGTACACAGATACGCAGTATTTT	CATGGGGYTDTQYF
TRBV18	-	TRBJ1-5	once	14	TGTGCCAGCTCACCAGGGTACGGCAATCAGCCCCAGCATTTT	CASSPGYGNQPQHF
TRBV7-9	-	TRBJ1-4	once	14	TGTGCCAGCAGGCCCGCGATTGGCGGCGAAAAACTGTTTTTT	CASRPAIGGEKLFF
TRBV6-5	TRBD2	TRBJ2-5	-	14	TGTGCCAGCAGTTACTCGGGGGGAGGGGAGACCCAGTACTTC	CASSYSGGGETQYF
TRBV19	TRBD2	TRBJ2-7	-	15	TGTGCCAGTAGTATTACTAGCGGGAGTTGGTACGAGCAGTACTTC	CASSITSGSWYEQYF
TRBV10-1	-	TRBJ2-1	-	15	TGCGCCAGCAGTAAAGACACGAGCTCCTACAATGAGCAGTTCTTC	CASSKDTSSYNEQFF
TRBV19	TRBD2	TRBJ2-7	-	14	TGTGCCAGTGGGTCGGGTAGCGGGGGCTACGAGCAGTACTTC	CASGSGSGGYEQYF
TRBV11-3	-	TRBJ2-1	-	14	TGTGCCAGCAGCCGAGGAGTGGGCGGCAATGAGCAGTTCTTC	CASSRGVGGNEQFF
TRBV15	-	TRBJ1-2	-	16	TGTGCCACCAGCAGAGTTTCCGAGGGAATTATTCATGGCTACACCTTC	CATSRVSEGIIHGYTF
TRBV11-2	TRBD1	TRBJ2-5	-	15	TGTGCCAGCAGCCAATGGGGACAGACACAAGAGACCCAGTACTTC	CASSQWGQTQETQYF
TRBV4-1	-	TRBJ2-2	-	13	TGCGCCAGCAGCCCCTCCTACACCGGGGAGCTGTTTTTT	CASSPSYTGELFF
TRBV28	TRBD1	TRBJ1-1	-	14	TGTGCCAGCACCATCACAGGGGGGGGCACTGAAGCTTTCTTT	CASTITGGGTEAFF
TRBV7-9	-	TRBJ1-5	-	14	TGTGCCAGCAGCTTCGGGGGAGGCGGTCAGCCCCAGCATTTT	CASSFGGGGQPQHF
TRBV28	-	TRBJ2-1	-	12	TGTGCCAGCAGTCTAGCAAACAATGAGCAGTTCTTC	CASSLANNEQFF
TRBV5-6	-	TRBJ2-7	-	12	TGTGCCAGCAGCGATGGTGGGGACGAGCAGTACTTC	CASSDGGDEQYF
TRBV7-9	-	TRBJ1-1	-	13	TGTGCCAGCAGCTGGGGGGGAAACACTGAAGCTTTCTTT	CASSWGGNTEAFF
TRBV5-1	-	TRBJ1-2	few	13	TGCGCCAGCAGCTGGGAGGTTAACTATGGCTACACCTTC	CASSWEVNYGYTF
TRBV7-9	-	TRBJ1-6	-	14	TGTGCCAGCAGCCGCTCGTGGGATAATTCACCCCTCCACTTT	CASSRSWDNSPLHF
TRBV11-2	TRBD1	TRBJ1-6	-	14	TGTGCCAGCAGCTTCGGGACAGGGGGTTCACCCCTCCACTTT	CASSFGTGGSPLHF
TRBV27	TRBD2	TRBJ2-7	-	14	TGTGCCAGCAGTTTAACCGGGGGGTCCTACGAGCAGTACTTC	CASSLTGGSYEQYF
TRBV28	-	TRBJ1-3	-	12	TGTGCCAGCAGTGTTAATGGAAACACCATATATTTT	CASSVNGNTIYF
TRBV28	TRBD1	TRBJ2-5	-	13	TGTGCCAGCAGGGCGACAGGGGCAGGGACCCAGTACTTC	CASRATGAGTQYF
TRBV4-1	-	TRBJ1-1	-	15	TGCGCCAGCAGCGTCCGAGAAGGAAGCGACACTGAAGCTTTCTTT	CASSVREGSDTEAFF
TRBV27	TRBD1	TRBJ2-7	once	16	TGTGCCAGCAGTTTAGCTGCTCCAGGGGGCTCCTACGAGCAGTACTTC	CASSLAAPGGSYEQYF
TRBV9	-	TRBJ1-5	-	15	TGTGCCAGCAGCGCCGGACAGAATAGCAATCAGCCCCAGCATTTT	CASSAGQNSNQPQHF
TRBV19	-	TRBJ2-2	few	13	TGTGCCAGTAGTATAGTGGACACCGGGGAGCTGTTTTTT	CASSIVDTGELFF
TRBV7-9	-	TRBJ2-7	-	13	TGTGCCATCGAGAAGGGTAGCGGCTACGAGCAGTACTTC	CAIEKGSGYEQYF
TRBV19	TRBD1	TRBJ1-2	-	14	TGTGCCAGTAGTGGGACAGGGGGTCTCTATGGCTACACCTTC	CASSGTGGLYGYTF
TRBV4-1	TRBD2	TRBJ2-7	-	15	TGCGCCAGCAGCCAAGGGCCGATAGCGGGAGGATGGCAGTACTTC	CASSQGPIAGGWQYF
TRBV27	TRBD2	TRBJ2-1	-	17	TGTGCCAGCAGTTTCCTCCAGCCAACTAGCGGGAGAAATGAGCAGTTCTTC	CASSFLQPTSGRNEQFF
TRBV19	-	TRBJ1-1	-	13	TGTGCCAGTAGTATAAGCACCTACACTGAAGCTTTCTTT	CASSISTYTEAFF
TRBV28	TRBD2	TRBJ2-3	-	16	TGTGCCAGCACCATGGGGCTAGCGGGAGGACTAGATACGCAGTATTTT	CASTMGLAGGLDTQYF
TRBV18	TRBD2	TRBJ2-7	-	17	TGTGCCAGCTCACTGGCTCCGGGACTAGCGGGATCTTACGAGCAGTACTTC	CASSLAPGLAGSYEQYF
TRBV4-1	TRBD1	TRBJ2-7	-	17	TGCGCCAGCAGCTATCGCTCGTCGGGACAGGGAACCTACGAGCAGTACTTC	CASSYRSSGQGTYEQYF
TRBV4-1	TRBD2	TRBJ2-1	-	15	TGCGCCAGCAGCCAAAGAGCGGGAGGGCCATATGAGCAGTTCTTC	CASSQRAGGPYEQFF
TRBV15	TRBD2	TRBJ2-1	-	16	TGTGCCACCAGCAGACCTCTAGCGGGAGGGGCTTTAGAGCAGTTCTTC	CATSRPLAGGALEQFF
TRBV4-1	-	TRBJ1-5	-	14	TGCGCCAGCAGCCCCAGGGGAGGCAATCAGCCCCAGCATTTT	CASSPRGGNQPQHF
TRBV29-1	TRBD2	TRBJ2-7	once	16	TGCAGCGTACAGGGACTAGCGGGAGGATATCTGGACGAGCAGTACTTC	CSVQGLAGGYLDEQYF
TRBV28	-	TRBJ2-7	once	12	TGTGCCAGCAGTCCTCAGTTGTCCGAGCAGTACTTC	CASSPQLSEQYF
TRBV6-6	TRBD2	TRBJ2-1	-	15	TGTGCCAGCAGCGAGCTGGGACTAGCAGTTTCCAAGGGGTTCTTC	CASSELGLAVSKGFF
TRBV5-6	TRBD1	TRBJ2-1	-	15	TGTGCCAGCAGCTTGCGGACAGGGTACGGAAATGAGCAGTTCTTC	CASSLRTGYGNEQFF
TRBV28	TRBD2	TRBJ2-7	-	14	TGTGCCAGCACCCGCCGGGGGGGTCAGGGGGAGCAGTACTTC	CASTRRGGQGEQYF
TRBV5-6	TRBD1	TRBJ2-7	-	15	TGTGCCAGCTCGGCCTCCGGGACAGGGGAGTTCGAGCAGTACTTC	CASSASGTGEFEQYF
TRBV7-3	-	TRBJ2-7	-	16	TGTGCCAGCAGCTTAAAAAGGGTAGGGCCTGGATCTGAGCAGTACTTC	CASSLKRVGPGSEQYF
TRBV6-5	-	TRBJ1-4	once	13	TGTGCCAGCAGTTACGGGGGAAATGAAAAACTGTTTTTT	CASSYGGNEKLFF